These 4 T cell receptor beta chains were all obtained from the same sample, sequenced in a study of T cells in Graves' hyperthyroidism and ophthalmopathy (dated by TCRdb to the late 2010s). The receptor library was made with multiplex PCR. The sequencer was an Illumina HiSeq 2000. TCR beta CDR3 regions were amplified from RNA transcripts. The first round of RT-PCR for the TCR CDR3 was performed with the HTBI primer set and the Qiagen OneStep RT-PCR kit. The public reads were run again by TCRdb, first through fastp at Q25 and then through MiXCR, and only productive beta chains were kept. When rows share a CDR3 protein, they turn into one entry using the most common DNA and genes. This sample lists roughly 400,000 distinct CDR3 sequences; 15% to 18% were detected once. Jointly, the top ten make up about 27% of the sample. Material: blood. These receptors were obtained from a woman in her late teens or twenties with Graves' hyperthyroidism that later progressed to Graves' ophthalmopathy.

Of note for this clonotype: A clone one base away is much larger, so this may be a read error. This chain links TRBV20-1 with TRBJ2-7, with TRBD1 matching over 9 bases. This CDR3 has 15 amino acids. Germline CDR1 is DFQATT and CDR2 is SNEGSKA (reference sequence). Here the CDR3 reads CSAHSGTGTSYEPYF. The CDR3 region has the DNA TGCAGTGCTCATTCCGGGACAGGGACCTCCTACGAGCCGTACTTC.

This clonotype was seen many times. V usage is TRBV28 and J usage is TRBJ1-2; TRBD1 matches 7 bases. V lost 7 bases to trimming and J lost 4 bases; unmatched junction nucleotides: 12. The CDR3 spans 15 residues. Germline assignment: CDR1 MDHEN and CDR2 SYDVKM. CDR3 in DNA: TGTGCCAGCACTGAAGGACCGGGACAGCTCTATGGCTACACCTTC. Encoded protein: CASTEGPGQLYGYTF.

This clonotype was observed many times. The chain joins TRBV29-1 to TRBJ2-5; 13 nucleotides line up with TRBD2. Germline CDR1 and CDR2: SQVTM and ANQGSEA. This CDR3 has 13 residues. J lost 5 bases, V lost 6 bases, and 3 bases had no gene match. CDR3 residues: CSVGTSGKETQYF. In nucleotides, the CDR3 is TGCAGCGTCGGGACTAGCGGGAAGGAGACCCAGTACTTC.

Remarks on this clonotype: A single base separates this from a much larger clone, so it may be a read error. V is TRBV28 and J is TRBJ2-1; 7 bases line up with TRBD2. CDR1 is MDHEN and CDR2 is SYDVKM in the germline V gene. The CDR3 extends over 18 amino acids. The trim removed 2 bases at V and 9 bases at J, leaving 19 bases unmatched. The CDR3 region has the DNA TGTGCCAGCAGTTTAAGAGTACTGTCGGGGGGTGGTGGGAGTGAGCAGTTCTTC. It codes for CASSLRVLSGGGGSEQFF.